The present entry profiles one TCR beta chain with its context. The antigen is unknown. The J segment lost 6 bases and the V segment lost 2 bases, leaving 1 base of the junction unmatched. The CDR3 spans 12 residues. The germline gives CDR1 GTSNPN, CDR2 SVGIG (reference sequence). Healthy Caucasian individuals made up all the donors. One entry per CDR3 protein, called by TCRdb with MiXCR from the 5' RACE reads. In the table there are 1.5 million to 2 million distinct CDR3 sequences, about 30% of which are singletons. This record belongs to a study of identical twins. Study-level findings and limits: Modeled out-of-frame TCR alpha sharing in monozygotic twins fell below observed levels. For cord blood, abundant beta clonotypes had fewer insertions, unlike memory repertoires, which showed none. There is a chance that invariant MAIT and iNKT cells partially muddied zero-insertion analyses.

The sample comprised cord blood. This chain joins TRBV30 and TRBJ1-2; 9 bases are shared with TRBD1. The receptor comes from a newborn girl in good health. CDR3 sequence: CAWSRQGDGYTF. CDR3 coding DNA: TGTGCCTGGAGTCGACAGGGGGATGGCTACACCTTC. The full variable domain, rest sourced from reference TRBV30 and TRBJ1-2, is SQTIHQWPATLVQPVGSPLSLECTVEGTSNPNLYWYRQAAGRGLQLLFYSVGIGQISSEVPQNLSASRPQDRQFILSSKKLLLSDSGFYLCAWSRQGDGYTFGSGTRLTVV.